This is a list of T cell receptor beta chains from one sample in a study of blood T cell repertoires in COVID-19. Some clones are missing from TCRdb's copy, which holds only in-frame ones; the method was immunoSEQ multiplex PCR. The sample records 300,000 to 450,000 clones, more than 70% being singletons. The sequenced sample was PBMCs or T cells enriched from blood (not recorded which). Receptors were obtained from a man aged 35-49 years in a cohort exposed to, infected with or recovered from COVID-19 (not recorded which). Each CDR3 is given with its conserved first and last residue. A D gene is named only where the DNA matches it firmly.

J: TRBJ1-2; D: .; V: TRBV7-2; CDR3: CASSLQVDYGYTF; DNA: TGTGCCAGCAGCTTACAGGTCGACTATGGCTACACCTTC
J: TRBJ2-6; D: .; V: TRBV2; CDR3: CASSHRVGANVLTF; DNA: TGTGCCAGCAGTCACAGGGTTGGGGCCAACGTCCTGACTTTC
J: TRBJ1-4; D: .; V: TRBV29-1; CDR3: CSVRVTGEKLFF; DNA: TGCAGCGTTAGGGTCACGGGGGAAAAACTGTTTTTT
J: TRBJ2-1; D: TRBD2; V: TRBV18; CDR3: CASSPPFLAGSYNEQFF; DNA: TGTGCCAGCTCACCACCCTTCCTAGCGGGTAGCTACAATGAGCAGTTCTTC
J: TRBJ1-5; D: .; V: TRBV4-2; CDR3: CASSQDLRRDQPQHF; DNA: TGTGCCAGCAGCCAAGATCTACGACGGGATCAGCCCCAGCATTTT
J: TRBJ2-5; D: .; V: TRBV5-4; CDR3: CASSWDTQSETQYF; DNA: TGTGCCAGCAGCTGGGACACCCAGAGTGAGACCCAGTACTTC
J: TRBJ1-4; D: .; V: TRBV7-9; CDR3: CASSLAGEGNEKLFF; DNA: TGTGCCAGCAGCTTAGCAGGGGAGGGGAATGAAAAACTGTTTTTT
J: TRBJ2-1; D: .; V: TRBV5-4; CDR3: CASSKPLTAGNEQFF; DNA: TGTGCCAGCAGCAAACCGTTGACAGCTGGGAATGAGCAGTTCTTC
J: TRBJ2-7; D: .; V: TRBV4-2; CDR3: CASSQERGDKRYF; DNA: TGTGCCAGCAGCCAAGAGCGAGGGGACAAAAGGTACTTC
J: TRBJ2-7; D: .; V: TRBV4-1; CDR3: CASSQGWGDTYEQYF; DNA: TGCGCCAGCAGCCAAGGCTGGGGCGACACCTACGAGCAGTACTTC
J: TRBJ1-5; D: TRBD1; V: TRBV15; CDR3: CATSRGTGYVHF; DNA: TGTGCCACCAGCAGGGGGACAGGCTACGTGCATTTT
J: TRBJ1-5; D: .; V: TRBV12-5; CDR3: CASGLVSAGQPQHF; DNA: TGTGCTAGTGGTTTGGTATCAGCCGGGCAGCCCCAGCATTTT
J: TRBJ2-1; D: TRBD2; V: TRBV20-1; CDR3: CSASSGTSGRTHEQFF; DNA: TGCAGTGCTAGTAGTGGGACTAGCGGGAGGACCCATGAGCAGTTCTTC
J: TRBJ2-1; D: .; V: TRBV6-4; CDR3: CASSDSKGSKGNNEQFF; DNA: TGTGCCAGCAGTGACTCGAAAGGGAGTAAAGGAAACAATGAGCAGTTCTTC
J: TRBJ2-1; D: TRBD2; V: TRBV19; CDR3: CASSSQTSGVYNEQFF; DNA: TGTGCCAGTAGTTCCCAAACTAGCGGGGTCTACAATGAGCAGTTCTTC